The clone carrying this T cell receptor (beta chain) was counted only a few times. Its antigen is as yet unknown. RNA in amounts of roughly 0.5 to 1 ug was reverse transcribed with random hexamers. A multiplex approach, immunoSEQ multiplex PCR, amplified TCR beta CDR3 across 54 Vbeta and 13 Jbeta. Each CDR3 protein is one row after TCRdb ran MiXCR on the immunoSEQ multiplex PCR reads. Among about 300,000 distinct CDR3 sequences listed, 92% were seen once. The entry originates in a study of CD8 T cells in Susac syndrome. Per germline, CDR1 GTSNPN and CDR2 SVGIG (reference sequence). The length of the CDR3 is 14 residues. Trimming removed 3 bases from V and 4 bases from J; junction bases left unmatched: 6. The multiple sclerosis controls were treatment-naive patients, and their relapsing-remitting disease was stable or active. FACS enriched CD8+ TEMRA cells, while bulk CD8+ and CD4+ were negatively isolated.

General observations from the study: The number of individuals included in the study's TCR sequencing and HLA analysis was acknowledged as relatively small.

The specimen sequenced was CD4+ T cells from PBMCs. The receptor comes from a human donor with multiple sclerosis. This sequence joins TRBV30 and TRBJ1-5, with 7 bases that match TRBD1. The CDR3 region is CAWSPGTANQPQHF. The CDR3, as DNA: TGTGCCTGGAGCCCCGGGACAGCTAATCAGCCCCAGCATTTT. Filled out from reference TRBV30 and TRBJ1-5, the complete variable domain reads SQTIHQWPATLVQPVGSPLSLECTVEGTSNPNLYWYRQAAGRGLQLLFYSVGIGQISSEVPQNLSASRPQDRQFILSSKKLLLSDSGFYLCAWSPGTANQPQHFGDGTRLSIL.